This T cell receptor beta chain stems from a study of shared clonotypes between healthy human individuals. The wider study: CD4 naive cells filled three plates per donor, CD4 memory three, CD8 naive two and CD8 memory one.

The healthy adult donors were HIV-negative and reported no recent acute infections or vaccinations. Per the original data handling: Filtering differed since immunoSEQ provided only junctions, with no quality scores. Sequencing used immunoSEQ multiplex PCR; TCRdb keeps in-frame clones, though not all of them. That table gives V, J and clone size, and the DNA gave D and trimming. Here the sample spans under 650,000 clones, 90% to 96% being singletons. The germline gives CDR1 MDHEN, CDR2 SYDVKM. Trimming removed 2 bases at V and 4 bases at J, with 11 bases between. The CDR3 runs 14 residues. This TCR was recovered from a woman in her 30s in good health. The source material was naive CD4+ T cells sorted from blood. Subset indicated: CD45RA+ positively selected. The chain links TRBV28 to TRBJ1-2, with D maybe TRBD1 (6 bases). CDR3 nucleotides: TGTGCCAGCAGTTTAGCGGACAGCGTCTATGGCTACACCTTC. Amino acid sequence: CASSLADSVYGYTF.